This T cell receptor (beta chain) derives from a study of T cells in Graves' hyperthyroidism and ophthalmopathy. It was RNA transcripts that yielded the amplified TCR beta CDR3 regions. HTBI primers drove first-round RT-PCR of the TCR CDR3. A single record per CDR3 protein comes from TCRdb applying MiXCR to the multiplex PCR reads. The repertoire holds around 500,000 distinct CDR3 sequences, with approximately 15% as singletons. Ten or more counts support this clonotype. Per the germline V gene, CDR1 is SEHNR and CDR2 is FQNEAQ (reference sequence). The CDR3 is 21 amino acids. After removal of 3 bases from V and 2 bases from J, the junction contained 21 bases not matched to a gene.

Specimen: blood. The receptor's source is a woman between 18 and 29 years old with Graves' hyperthyroidism. The chain has TRBV7-9 and TRBJ2-3; 9 bases line up with TRBD2. CDR3 DNA sequence: TGTGCCAGCAGCTTGATCGCGGGGACTAGCCGGAAGCCCCCCCACACAGATACGCAGTATTTT. Translation: CASSLIAGTSRKPPHTDTQYF. Together with reference TRBV7-9 and TRBJ2-3, the CDR3 gives the full variable domain: DTGVSQNPRHKITKRGQNVTFRCDPISEHNRLYWYRQTLGQGPEFLTYFQNEAQLEKSRLLSDRFSAERPKGSFSTLEIQRTEQGDSAMYLCASSLIAGTSRKPPHTDTQYFGPGTRLTVL.